This TCR beta chain emerged from a study of molecular identifiers for immune sequencing clone quantification. The study's findings and limits: Jurkat TCR RNA that was spiked in from one cell was reportedly detectable among 950,000 to 1,000,000 naive cells. Beyond 20 RNA copies, clones held over 99% of effector molecules, compared with under 1% in naive cells.

TCRdb re-called the PCR reads through MiXCR, storing one row per CDR3 protein. The sample lists over 85,000 distinct CDR3 sequences, approximately 25% occurring once. Details on this clonotype: Its antigen is not known.

This clonotype was sampled from a human donor in good health. Some libraries in this study had Jurkat cell RNA spiked in. Material for sequencing was naive CD8+ T cells from blood, with Jurkat cell RNA spiked in. Subset denoted: FACS-sorted CD8+CD4-CCR7+CD45RA+ naive T cells.

The CDR3 protein is CASRPGPPTPGELFF. DNA for the CDR3: TGTGCCAGCCGCCCCGGGCCACCTACCCCCGGGGAGCTGTTTTTT. V and J are TRBV7-9 and TRBJ2-2, with D hard to call. V was clipped by 8 bases and J by 6 bases, with 19 bases between them. Germline-derived CDR1 and CDR2 are SEHNR and FQNEAQ (reference sequence). This CDR3 has 15 amino acids.